The T cell receptor beta chain described here comes from a study of blood T cell repertoires in COVID-19. Overall study: The United States, Italy and Spain provided the acute and convalescent COVID-19 samples. PBMCs, B-cell-depleted T cells, or T cells provided the cDNA or gDNA that made up the material.

A word on this clone: Mismatch with germline at one junction end may stem from a read error.

The CDR3 is made up of 13 amino acids. Germline loops: CDR1 SGHDT, CDR2 YYEEEE. The protocol was immunoSEQ multiplex PCR, while the TCRdb copy is restricted to in-frame clones and leaves out a portion. The table includes a few hundred thousand clones, around 83% detected once. Allocation to cohorts depended on clinical history reported by the participants. All recovered Cohort 3 donors got two negative PCRs, got clearance, or saw symptom resolution. The sequence was collected from a woman between 35 and 50 years old who had recovered from COVID-19. The chain carries TRBV5-6 and TRBJ2-3; D remains ambiguous. Sequenced: PBMCs or T cells enriched from blood (not recorded which). CDR3 DNA: TGTGCCAGCAGCTTGTATCCAGAAGATACGCTGTATTTT. Protein sequence: CASSLYPEDTLYF.